These T cell receptor beta chains were read from a single sample in a study of identical twins. TCRdb analysed the 5' RACE reads with MiXCR anew, one entry per CDR3 protein. The sample contains hundreds of thousands of distinct CDR3 sequences, more than 9% of which appear only once. The same sample was also studied in work on yellow fever vaccine responses in identical twins.

The sequenced material came from PBMCs. All receptors derive from a woman younger than 35 in good health. CDR3s include the opening cysteine and the closing phenylalanine or tryptophan. A D gene is named only where the DNA matches it firmly. Expanded clones are given a class, and other clones once, few, many or no size at all.

>TRBD1|TRBJ2-7|TRBV9|few
TGTGCCAGCAGCGTAGGGGTGGGGACAGAACAGTACTTC
CASSVGVGTEQYF
>TRBD2|TRBJ2-7|TRBV29-1|many
TGCAGCGGTTTCAGCGGGAGCTCCTACGAGCAGTACTTC
CSGFSGSSYEQYF
>TRBD2|TRBJ2-1|TRBV6-2/TRBV6-3|few
TGTGCCAGCAGACGGGGGGTCGGGTCCTACAATGAGCAGTTCTTC
CASRRGVGSYNEQFF
>.|TRBJ2-1|TRBV15|.
TGTGCCACCAGCAGCCTAGGGGGGGCCTACTACAATGAGCAGTTCTTC
CATSSLGGAYYNEQFF
>.|TRBJ2-3|TRBV9|.
TGTGCCAGCAGCACAAGGGGTACCACAGATACGCAGTATTTT
CASSTRGTTDTQYF
>TRBD1|TRBJ1-2|TRBV11-2|few
TGTGCCAGCACCCAAAGGGGGCCAAATGGCTACACCTTC
CASTQRGPNGYTF
>.|TRBJ2-5|TRBV15|few
TGTGCCACCAGCAGGGACAGACTCCAAGAGACCCAGTACTTC
CATSRDRLQETQYF
>.|TRBJ2-2|TRBV12-3/TRBV12-4|.
TGTGCCAGCAGTTTAGTTTGGAGGGAGCTGTTTTTT
CASSLVWRELFF
>.|TRBJ2-3|TRBV20-1|few
TGCAGTGCTAGAGACTACCAGAGCACAGATACGCAGTATTTT
CSARDYQSTDTQYF
>TRBD2|TRBJ2-3|TRBV6-1|few
TGTGCCAGCAGTGCTTCCGGGACTAGCGGGGATACGCAGTATTTT
CASSASGTSGDTQYF
>TRBD1|TRBJ1-2|TRBV4-1|.
TGCGCCAGCAGCCGTAGAACCGGGACAGATGGCTACACCTTC
CASSRRTGTDGYTF
>TRBD1|TRBJ2-7|TRBV3-1|.
TGTGCCAGCAGCCAGCTCGGGACAGGCTACGAGCAGTACTTC
CASSQLGTGYEQYF
>TRBD1|TRBJ1-2|TRBV5-1|.
TGCGCCAGCAGCTTGGAGGGTCAGGACAGGGCTAACTATGGCTACACCTTC
CASSLEGQDRANYGYTF
>.|TRBJ2-5|TRBV6-5|few
TGTGCCAGCAGTTACCTAGACAGCGCCGTAGAGACCCAGTACTTC
CASSYLDSAVETQYF
>.|TRBJ1-6|TRBV9|.
TGTGCCAGCAGTGTCAGGGGAGAGGATTCACCCCTCCACTTT
CASSVRGEDSPLHF
>TRBD2|TRBJ2-1|TRBV27|few
TGTGCCAGCAGTTTGTCGGCTGAAGCGGGGGCCTACAATGAGCAGTTCTTC
CASSLSAEAGAYNEQFF
>.|TRBJ2-1|TRBV24-1|few
TGTGCCACCAGTGGGCGGCAGGGAAATAGAAATGAGCAGTTCTTC
CATSGRQGNRNEQFF
>.|TRBJ2-1|TRBV5-1|.
TGCGCCAGCAGCTTGTGGCCGGCGTCGGGAGCGAGCGATGAGCAGTTCTTC
CASSLWPASGASDEQFF
>TRBD2|TRBJ2-1|TRBV6-5|few
TGTGCCAGCGGTACAGCGGGAAAGCAGTTCTTC
CASGTAGKQFF
>TRBD1|TRBJ2-3|TRBV12-3/TRBV12-4|many
TGTGCCAGCAGTCTTAGGGGGGACAGGGGAAGCACAGATACGCAGTATTTT
CASSLRGDRGSTDTQYF
>.|TRBJ2-3|TRBV6-1|.
TGTGCCAGCAGTGAAATATGGGACTGGATCACAGATACGCAGTATTTT
CASSEIWDWITDTQYF
>TRBD2|TRBJ2-7|TRBV4-1|few
TGCGCCAGCAGCCTCTTGTCTAGCGGGAGAACCGAGCAGTACTTC
CASSLLSSGRTEQYF
>TRBD2|TRBJ2-1|TRBV15|few
TGTGCCACCAGTGGGACTAGTAGCAATGAGCAGTTCTTC
CATSGTSSNEQFF
>TRBD1|TRBJ1-5|TRBV27|few
TGTGCCAGCAGCTTACAGGGGGTAAGCAATCAGCCCCAGCATTTT
CASSLQGVSNQPQHF
>TRBD1|TRBJ1-2|TRBV6-1|.
TGTGCCAGCCGACAACAGGGGACGGACTATGGCTACACCTTC
CASRQQGTDYGYTF
>TRBD1|TRBJ1-5|TRBV20-1|.
TGCAGTGCCCTACAGGGGGACCAGCCCCAGCATTTT
CSALQGDQPQHF
>TRBD2|TRBJ2-5|TRBV7-9|.
TGTGCCAGCAGCCCCGGGGTAGCGGGAGGACAAGAGACCCAGTACTTC
CASSPGVAGGQETQYF
>.|TRBJ2-2|TRBV27|.
TGTGCCAGCAGACAAGCCTCCGGGGTGTCCGGGGAGCTGTTTTTT
CASRQASGVSGELFF
>.|TRBJ2-5|TRBV10-3|.
TGTGCCATCAGGGGGACCCAAGAGACCCAGTACTTC
CAIRGTQETQYF
>.|TRBJ2-3|TRBV20-1|many
TGCAGTGCTATGCCTCGGAGGGGAATCACAGATACGCAGTATTTT
CSAMPRRGITDTQYF
>.|TRBJ2-2|TRBV19|.
TGTGCCAGTAAGGGCCTAGAAGTAGTTGAAACCGGGGAGCTGTTTTTT
CASKGLEVVETGELFF
>.|TRBJ2-3|TRBV9|few
TGTGCCAGCACCCAAGGAGGCGGAGCTAGCACAGATACGCAGTATTTT
CASTQGGGASTDTQYF
>TRBD2|TRBJ2-5|TRBV6-1|few
TGTGCCAGCAGTGACTGGGGGGGGGGAGCGGAGACCCAGTACTTC
CASSDWGGGAETQYF
>TRBD1|TRBJ1-1|TRBV29-1|few
TGCAGCACTGACAGGGGGCTGGTCACTGAAGCTTTCTTT
CSTDRGLVTEAFF
>TRBD2|TRBJ2-1|TRBV24-1|few
TGTGCCACCAGTGACCAGAGCGGGACCCTGAATGAGCAGTTCTTC
CATSDQSGTLNEQFF
>TRBD1|TRBJ1-3|TRBV3-1|many
TGTGCCAGCAGCCGACAGGGGGCTGGAAACACCATATATTTT
CASSRQGAGNTIYF
>.|TRBJ2-7|TRBV6-5|few
TGTGCCAGCAGTTACTCGAACCCGGGGTTACAAGACGAGCAGTACTTC
CASSYSNPGLQDEQYF
>TRBD2|TRBJ2-3|TRBV5-1|.
TGCGCCAGCCGCGCGAGCGGGAAAACAGATACGCAGTATTTT
CASRASGKTDTQYF
>.|TRBJ2-7|TRBV7-8|few
TGTGCCAGCAGCTTAGCTGGGGACCCCTCCTACGAGCAGTACTTC
CASSLAGDPSYEQYF
>.|TRBJ2-7|TRBV15|.
TGTGCCACCAGCAGAGATCGGGGAGTCTTAACAGCCTCCTACGAGCAGTACTTC
CATSRDRGVLTASYEQYF
>.|TRBJ2-5|TRBV7-9|.
TGTGCCAGCAGCTTAGGGGGATCGGGTAAGACCCAGTACTTC
CASSLGGSGKTQYF
>TRBD1|TRBJ1-4|TRBV28|many
TGTGCCAGCAGCTCGGGGGGACAGGGACCCGAAAAACTGTTTTTT
CASSSGGQGPEKLFF
>TRBD2|TRBJ2-1|TRBV2|few
TGTGCCAGCAGTGAGTGGGAGGGTCGGAATGAGCAGTTCTTC
CASSEWEGRNEQFF
>.|TRBJ2-7|TRBV6-1|.
TGTGCCACCACACGCTTCCAGAACCCAGACTACGAGCAGTACTTC
CATTRFQNPDYEQYF
>TRBD1|TRBJ1-4|TRBV4-1|many
TGCGCCAGCAGCCAAGCGAGGGGGCTTAGTAATGAAAAACTGTTTTTT
CASSQARGLSNEKLFF